The rows below give T cell receptor beta chains drawn from one sample of a study of blood T cell repertoires in COVID-19. Sequenced by immunoSEQ multiplex PCR; TCRdb stores in-frame clones only, minus some. This sample has around 280,000 clones, with around 90% found just once. The material sequenced was PBMCs or T cells enriched from blood (not recorded which). The receptor source for this set is a woman aged 40 to 50 who had recovered from COVID-19. The CDR3 runs from the conserved cysteine through the conserved F or W. D genes are given only for firm matches. Expanded clones get a size class; other rows say once, few or many, or leave the size out.

j_gene	v_gene	d_gene	abundance	CDR3nt	CDR3aa
TRBJ1-2	TRBV24-1	NA	NA	TGTGCCACCTCACAGGATTCTAACTATGGCTACACCTTC	CATSQDSNYGYTF
TRBJ1-5	TRBV14	NA	once	TGTGCCAGCAGCCAGAGTTATAGCAATCAGCCCCAGCATTTT	CASSQSYSNQPQHF
TRBJ1-2	TRBV7-3	NA	NA	TGTGCCAGCAGCTCCGGTCCGGAGGCCTATGGCTACACCTTC	CASSSGPEAYGYTF
TRBJ1-3	TRBV5-1	TRBD1	NA	TGCGCCAGCAGCTTGGCCGGGGACAGGGCTGGAAACACCATATATTTT	CASSLAGDRAGNTIYF
TRBJ2-3	TRBV7-8	NA	NA	TGTGCCAGCTCGGGGGACCGCATCCACACAGATACGCAGTATTTT	CASSGDRIHTDTQYF
TRBJ1-4	TRBV11-2	NA	NA	TGTGCCAGCTCTATACGGTTTAATGAAAAACTGTTTTTT	CASSIRFNEKLFF
TRBJ1-2	TRBV3-1/TRBV3-2	NA	NA	TGTGCCAGCAGCCAAACCGGGTACTATGGCTACACCTTC	CASSQTGYYGYTF
TRBJ2-5	TRBV28	TRBD1	NA	TGTGCCAGCAGTTTAGTAGGGGGACAGGGCTGGCAAGAGACCCAGTACTTC	CASSLVGGQGWQETQYF
TRBJ1-4	TRBV5-1	TRBD1	NA	TGCGCCAGCAGCTTCAGGGGGTACGGGACTAATGAAAAACTGTTTTTT	CASSFRGYGTNEKLFF
TRBJ1-1	TRBV5-1	NA	NA	TGCGCCAGCAGCTTTAGTGCAGGGCCCACTGAAGCTTTCTTT	CASSFSAGPTEAFF
TRBJ2-1	TRBV19	TRBD2	once	TGTGCCAGTAGTATGACTAGCGGCAATGAGCAGTTCTTC	CASSMTSGNEQFF
TRBJ2-6	TRBV11-3	NA	NA	TGTGCCAGCAGCTTAGATCATCAGTCTGGGGCCAACGTCCTGACTTTC	CASSLDHQSGANVLTF
TRBJ1-5	TRBV2	NA	NA	TGTGCCAGCACGGGATCAGTTGGGGATCAGCCCCAGCATTTT	CASTGSVGDQPQHF
TRBJ1-3	TRBV6-5	NA	NA	TGTGCCACCGTCGCGTCCTCTGGAAACACCATATATTTT	CATVASSGNTIYF
TRBJ2-1	TRBV5-6	TRBD2	NA	TGTGCCAGCAGCTTGGCCGGCGGGAGGCCATACAATGAGCAGTTCTTC	CASSLAGGRPYNEQFF
TRBJ2-7	TRBV19	TRBD1	NA	TGTGCCAGTAGTGGGGACAGGGAAATCTACGAGCAGTACTTC	CASSGDREIYEQYF
TRBJ2-1	TRBV23-1	TRBD2	once	TGCGCCAGCGCCCGCTCGCGGGAGTACAATGAGCAGTTCTTC	CASARSREYNEQFF
TRBJ1-2	TRBV5-1	TRBD1	NA	TGCGCCAGCAGCTTGGAATGGGACAGAACTAGAGCTAACTATGGCTACACCTTC	CASSLEWDRTRANYGYTF
TRBJ2-7	TRBV30	TRBD1	NA	TGTGCCTGGAGAACCACAGGGACAGGTCCCTACGAGCAGTACTTC	CAWRTTGTGPYEQYF
TRBJ1-2	TRBV19	NA	NA	TGTGCCAGTAGTTTCTACTCCCTGACAGAAAACTATGGCTACACCTTC	CASSFYSLTENYGYTF
TRBJ1-6	TRBV5-1	TRBD1	NA	TGCGCCAGCAGCTGGGGGGACAGGGAGAATTCACCCCTCCACTTT	CASSWGDRENSPLHF
TRBJ1-1	TRBV5-1	NA	NA	TGCGCCAGCAGCTTGGGGGGGCAGGTGAACACTGAAGCTTTCTTT	CASSLGGQVNTEAFF
TRBJ2-7	TRBV3-1/TRBV3-2	NA	few	TGTGCCAGCAGCCAAGCACTCCATCTAGGCGAGCAGTACTTC	CASSQALHLGEQYF
TRBJ1-2	TRBV7-9	NA	NA	TGTGCCAGCAGCCCCGGGACAACTAACTATGGCTACACCTTC	CASSPGTTNYGYTF
TRBJ1-1	TRBV12-3/TRBV12-4	NA	NA	TGTGCCAGCAGCACAAACCAGAACACTGAAGCTTTCTTT	CASSTNQNTEAFF
TRBJ2-7	TRBV14	TRBD1	NA	TGTGCCAGCAGCCAAGGGCAGGGGGCATGGTACGAGCAGTACTTC	CASSQGQGAWYEQYF
TRBJ1-1	TRBV6-5	NA	NA	TGTGCCAGCAGGCGACAGTCAGGAATACCTGAAGCTTTCTTT	CASRRQSGIPEAFF
TRBJ1-6	TRBV15	TRBD1	once	TGTGCCACCAGCACCAGGGACAGCTATAATTCACCCCTCCACTTT	CATSTRDSYNSPLHF
TRBJ2-7	TRBV5-1	NA	NA	TGCGCCAGCAGGATGGGCGGGCTTGATGAGTTCTACGAGCAGTACTTC	CASRMGGLDEFYEQYF
TRBJ2-5	TRBV11-2	TRBD2	NA	TGTGCCAGCAGCCGTGCGACTAGCGGGAGGGCTGGGGCCCAGTACTTC	CASSRATSGRAGAQYF
TRBJ2-3	TRBV18	NA	NA	TGTGCCAGCTCACCGGGAGCAACAGATACGCAGTATTTT	CASSPGATDTQYF
TRBJ2-5	TRBV5-4	TRBD2	NA	TGTGCCAGCAGCCGGGGAGGACTAGCGGGGGAAGAGACCCAGTACTTC	CASSRGGLAGEETQYF
TRBJ1-2	TRBV7-9	NA	NA	TGTGCCAGCAGCTCTGGAGACTATGGCTACACCTTC	CASSSGDYGYTF
TRBJ2-5	TRBV5-1	NA	NA	TGCGCCAGCAGCTTGTCGGCGGTTACTCCGGAAGAGACCCAGTACTTC	CASSLSAVTPEETQYF
TRBJ1-5	TRBV4-1	NA	once	TGCGCCAGCAGCCAAGGTAGGGCAGGGGCGACTAACGGCGCTTTCAATCAGCCCCAGCATTTT	CASSQGRAGATNGAFNQPQHF
TRBJ1-3	TRBV7-6	NA	NA	TGTGCCAGCAGCTTAGGGAGTGACAGGCTCTCTGGAAACACCATATATTTT	CASSLGSDRLSGNTIYF
TRBJ2-7	TRBV13	NA	NA	TGTGCCAGCAGCTTAGCGGATCAACTCGGCTCTAGCTACGAGCAGTACTTC	CASSLADQLGSSYEQYF
TRBJ1-2	TRBV6-5	NA	NA	TGTGCCAGCAGTTACTCGGGCAGAAATGGCTACACCTTC	CASSYSGRNGYTF
TRBJ2-5	TRBV6-5	TRBD1	NA	TGTGCCAGCAGTTCAGACAGGGGGAAAGAGACCCAGTACTTC	CASSSDRGKETQYF
TRBJ1-4	TRBV2	NA	NA	TGTGCCAGCAATCTTGGGCTTAATGAAAAACTGTTTTTT	CASNLGLNEKLFF
TRBJ1-1	TRBV7-9	TRBD1	NA	TGTGCCAGCAGCTTCGGACAGGGGCTGGATGAAGCTTTCTTT	CASSFGQGLDEAFF
TRBJ1-2	TRBV2	NA	once	TGTGCCAGCAGTGACAGATCCTATGGCTACACCTTC	CASSDRSYGYTF
TRBJ2-3	TRBV5-4	TRBD2	NA	TGTGCCAGCAGCTTGCGAAGCGGGGCTAGCACAGATACGCAGTATTTT	CASSLRSGASTDTQYF
TRBJ1-5	TRBV25-1	NA	NA	TGTGCCAGCAGTGAAGCCGCGGGGCGGGACAATCAGCCCCAGCATTTT	CASSEAAGRDNQPQHF
TRBJ2-3	TRBV24-1	TRBD2	NA	TGTGCCACCAGTGTCGGGGGGGCCTCAGATACGCAGTATTTT	CATSVGGASDTQYF
TRBJ1-2	TRBV29-1	NA	NA	TGCAGCGTTTCTTGGGGCCCCTTTGGCGGCTACACCTTC	CSVSWGPFGGYTF
TRBJ2-5	TRBV11-2	NA	NA	TGTGCCAGCAGCTTTTCCGGGGAGACCCAGTACTTC	CASSFSGETQYF
TRBJ1-1	TRBV13	TRBD1	NA	TGTGCCAGCAGCTTAAACAGGGGGCAGACTGAAGCTTTCTTT	CASSLNRGQTEAFF
TRBJ2-1	TRBV6-5	NA	few	TGTGCCAGCAGGAGGAATGAGCAGTTCTTC	CASRRNEQFF
TRBJ1-3	TRBV5-4	TRBD1	few	TGTGCCAGCAGCTTGGATATCAGGGGGGGAAACACCATATATTTT	CASSLDIRGGNTIYF
TRBJ2-2	TRBV4-2	TRBD2	NA	TGTGCCAGCACCAATCGGGGCGGGAGCTCCGGGGAGCTGTTTTTT	CASTNRGGSSGELFF
TRBJ1-4	TRBV19	NA	once	TGTGCCAGTAGTAAGGACAGTTCAACTAATGAAAAACTGTTTTTT	CASSKDSSTNEKLFF
TRBJ1-1	TRBV10-1	NA	NA	TGCGCCAGCAGCAGGGGACAGAACACTGAAGCTTTCTTT	CASSRGQNTEAFF
TRBJ2-2	TRBV6-1	NA	NA	TGTGCCAGCAGTGAAGCGGTCGGCGGGGAGCTGTTTTTT	CASSEAVGGELFF
TRBJ1-3	TRBV5-1	NA	NA	TGCGCCAGCAGCATAGGGGTTGGAAACACCATATATTTT	CASSIGVGNTIYF
TRBJ2-7	TRBV28	NA	once	TGTGCCAGCAATGGAGAGGGACTCACTTCCTACGAGCAGTACTTC	CASNGEGLTSYEQYF
TRBJ1-1	TRBV6-1	TRBD1	once	TGTGCCAGCAGTGAAGGTGGAGGGGGCATTAGAACTGAAGCTTTCTTT	CASSEGGGGIRTEAFF